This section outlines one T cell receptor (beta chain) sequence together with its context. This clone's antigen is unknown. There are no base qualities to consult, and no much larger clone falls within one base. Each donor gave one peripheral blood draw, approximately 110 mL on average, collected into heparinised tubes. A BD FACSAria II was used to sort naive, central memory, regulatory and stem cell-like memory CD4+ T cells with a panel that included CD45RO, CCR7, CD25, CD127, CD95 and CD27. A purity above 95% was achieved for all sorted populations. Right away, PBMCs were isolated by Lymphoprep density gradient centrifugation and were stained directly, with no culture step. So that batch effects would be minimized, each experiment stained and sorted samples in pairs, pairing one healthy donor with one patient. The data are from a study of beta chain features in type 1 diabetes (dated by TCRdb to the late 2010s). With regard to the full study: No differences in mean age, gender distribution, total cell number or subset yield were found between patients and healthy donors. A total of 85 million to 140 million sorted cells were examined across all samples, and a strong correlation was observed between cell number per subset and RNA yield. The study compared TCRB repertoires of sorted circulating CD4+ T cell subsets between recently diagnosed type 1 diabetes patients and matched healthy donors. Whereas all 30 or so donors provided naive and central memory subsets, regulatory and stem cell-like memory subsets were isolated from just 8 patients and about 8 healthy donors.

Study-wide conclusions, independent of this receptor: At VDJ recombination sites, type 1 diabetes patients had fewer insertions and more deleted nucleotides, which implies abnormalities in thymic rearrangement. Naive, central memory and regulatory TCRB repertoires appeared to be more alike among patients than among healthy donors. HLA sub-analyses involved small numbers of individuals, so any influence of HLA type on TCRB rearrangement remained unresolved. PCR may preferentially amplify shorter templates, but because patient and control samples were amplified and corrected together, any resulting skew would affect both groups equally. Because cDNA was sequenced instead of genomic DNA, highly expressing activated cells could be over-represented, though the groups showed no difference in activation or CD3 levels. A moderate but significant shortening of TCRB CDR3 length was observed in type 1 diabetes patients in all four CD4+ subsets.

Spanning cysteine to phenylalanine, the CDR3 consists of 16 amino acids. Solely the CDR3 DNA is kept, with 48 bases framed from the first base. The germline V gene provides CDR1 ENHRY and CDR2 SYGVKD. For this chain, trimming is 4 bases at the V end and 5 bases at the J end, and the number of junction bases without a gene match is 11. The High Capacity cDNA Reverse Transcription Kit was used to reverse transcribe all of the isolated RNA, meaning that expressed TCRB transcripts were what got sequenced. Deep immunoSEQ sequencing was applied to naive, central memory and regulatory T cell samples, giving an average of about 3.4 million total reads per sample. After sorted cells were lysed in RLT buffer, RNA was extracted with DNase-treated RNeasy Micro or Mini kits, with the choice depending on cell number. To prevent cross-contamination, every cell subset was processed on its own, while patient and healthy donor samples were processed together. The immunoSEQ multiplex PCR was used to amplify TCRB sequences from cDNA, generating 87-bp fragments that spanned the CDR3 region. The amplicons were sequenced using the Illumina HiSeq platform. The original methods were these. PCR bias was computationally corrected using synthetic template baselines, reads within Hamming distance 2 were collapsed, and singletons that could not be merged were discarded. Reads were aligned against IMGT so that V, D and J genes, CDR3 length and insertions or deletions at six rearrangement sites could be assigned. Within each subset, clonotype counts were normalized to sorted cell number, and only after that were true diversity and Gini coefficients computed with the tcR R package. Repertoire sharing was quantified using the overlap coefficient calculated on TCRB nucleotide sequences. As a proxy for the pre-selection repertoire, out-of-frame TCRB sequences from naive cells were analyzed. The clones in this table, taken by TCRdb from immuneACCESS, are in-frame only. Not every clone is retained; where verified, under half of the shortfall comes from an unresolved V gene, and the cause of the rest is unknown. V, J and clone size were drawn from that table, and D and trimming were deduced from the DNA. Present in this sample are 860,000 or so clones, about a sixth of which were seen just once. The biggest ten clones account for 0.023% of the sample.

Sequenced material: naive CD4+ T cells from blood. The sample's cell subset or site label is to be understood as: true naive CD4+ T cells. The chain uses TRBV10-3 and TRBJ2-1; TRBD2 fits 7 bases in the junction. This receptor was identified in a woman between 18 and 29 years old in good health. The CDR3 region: CAISGLWASGNNEQFF. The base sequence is TGTGCCATCAGTGGCCTTTGGGCTAGCGGAAACAATGAGCAGTTCTTC.